These T cell receptor beta chains were read from a single sample in a study of blood T cell repertoires in COVID-19. Assay used: immunoSEQ multiplex PCR; TCRdb lists only in-frame clones, some missing. The sample has some 140,000 clones, roughly 83% seen once. Sequencing was carried out using peripheral blood. These receptors all stem from a woman in her 70s with COVID-19, enrolled during active disease. Both conserved end residues are part of each CDR3. The order of the fields is D gene, V gene, clone size, J gene, CDR3 DNA, CDR3 protein. The D gene is left open where the match is weak. The size entry is marked missing in some rows and otherwise reads once, few, many or a size class.

NA	TRBV5-1	NA	TRBJ1-2	TGCGCCAGCAGCCCGGGTACCTATGGCTACACCTTC	CASSPGTYGYTF
NA	TRBV9	NA	TRBJ1-4	TGTGCCAGCAGCGGTGGACAGACCGACGAAAAACTGTTTTTT	CASSGGQTDEKLFF
NA	TRBV24-1	NA	TRBJ2-6	TGTGCCACCAGTGATTCTCCGAGCTCTGGGGCCAACGTCCTGACTTTC	CATSDSPSSGANVLTF
TRBD1	TRBV4-2	NA	TRBJ1-2	TGTGCCAGCAGCCAAGATGGAGGGGGGACAGGAGCCTATGGCTACACCTTC	CASSQDGGGTGAYGYTF
TRBD2	TRBV6-5	NA	TRBJ2-3	TGTGCCAGCAGCCGGCGGGGGGGCCAGTTAGATACGCAGTATTTT	CASSRRGGQLDTQYF
NA	TRBV19	NA	TRBJ2-7	TGTGCCAGTAGTACCCACAACCGGGGCTCCTACGAGCAGTACTTC	CASSTHNRGSYEQYF
NA	TRBV5-1	NA	TRBJ1-1	TGCGCCAGCAGCTCGGCCCAGGGGTCGATGAACACTGAAGCTTTCTTT	CASSSAQGSMNTEAFF
NA	TRBV20-1	NA	TRBJ2-2	TGCAGTGCTAGGGAGACCGGGGAGCTGTTTTTT	CSARETGELFF
NA	TRBV28	NA	TRBJ1-1	TGTGCCAGCACCCCCGGGGGGCAGAACACTGAAGCTTTCTTT	CASTPGGQNTEAFF
NA	TRBV5-6	NA	TRBJ2-3	TGTGCCAGCAGCTTGAGACACAACACAGATACGCAGTATTTT	CASSLRHNTDTQYF
NA	TRBV29-1	NA	TRBJ1-1	TGCAGCGTTGCCAGGGCGGCAGGTGAAGCTTTCTTT	CSVARAAGEAFF
NA	TRBV18	NA	TRBJ1-2	TGTGCCAGCTCATCAGGGCTTGTGGATGGCTACACCTTC	CASSSGLVDGYTF
NA	TRBV4-1	NA	TRBJ1-1	TGCGCCAGCAGCCAAGCCCTTAAGACAGTTAACACTGAAGCTTTCTTT	CASSQALKTVNTEAFF
NA	TRBV3-1/TRBV3-2	NA	TRBJ2-7	TGTGCCAGCAGCCATAGCGTGCGGGGGACAGGCCACGAGCAGTACTTC	CASSHSVRGTGHEQYF
TRBD1	TRBV14	NA	TRBJ2-2	TGTGCCAGCAGCCTTCTCGAGTGGACAGGGGGCGTCGGGGAGCTGTTTTTT	CASSLLEWTGGVGELFF
NA	TRBV5-6	few	TRBJ1-6	TGTGCCAGCAGCTTGGTCGGTTCACCCCTCCACTTT	CASSLVGSPLHF
NA	TRBV3-1/TRBV3-2	NA	TRBJ2-2	TGTGCCAGCAGCCGCACCCCAGAGGTCGGGGAGCTGTTTTTT	CASSRTPEVGELFF
TRBD1	TRBV12-3/TRBV12-4	once	TRBJ2-1	TGTGCCAGCAGCCAGGGGGCAGGGGGTGAGCAGTTCTTC	CASSQGAGGEQFF
TRBD1	TRBV14	NA	TRBJ2-1	TGTGCCAGCAGCCGCAGGACAGGGGGCTACAATGAGCAGTTCTTC	CASSRRTGGYNEQFF
NA	TRBV5-4	NA	TRBJ2-7	TGTGCCAGCAGCCGCACCGGGCCGGGAGACGAGCAGTACTTC	CASSRTGPGDEQYF
TRBD1	TRBV6-4	NA	TRBJ1-2	TGTGCCAACGTACAGGGGGCGAAAAAGAACTATGGCTACACCTTC	CANVQGAKKNYGYTF
NA	TRBV30	few	TRBJ1-4	TGTGCCTGGAGTGTGAGGGATGAAAAACTGTTTTTT	CAWSVRDEKLFF
NA	TRBV12-3/TRBV12-4	NA	TRBJ1-6	TGTGCCAGCAGTTTCAAACAGGGAGCACCCCTCCACTTT	CASSFKQGAPLHF
TRBD1	TRBV5-6	NA	TRBJ2-5	TGTGCCAGCAGCTCGGATGGACAGGGCCAAGAGACCCAGTACTTC	CASSSDGQGQETQYF
NA	TRBV27	few	TRBJ2-7	TGTGCCAGCAGTTTAGTCACAGGGACCTACGAGCAGTACTTC	CASSLVTGTYEQYF
TRBD2	TRBV28	NA	TRBJ2-5	TGTGCCAGCAGAGGCGGGGGGGCCGGTGAGACCCAGTACTTC	CASRGGGAGETQYF
TRBD1	TRBV3-1/TRBV3-2	NA	TRBJ1-6	TGTGCCAGCAGCCAAGGACAGGGGATTGGTTCACCCCTCCACTTT	CASSQGQGIGSPLHF
TRBD2	TRBV28	once	TRBJ2-1	TGTGCCAGCAGATTCGCCGGGGCGGGGGGCCCCTACAATGAGCAGTTCTTC	CASRFAGAGGPYNEQFF
NA	TRBV4-1	NA	TRBJ1-1	TGCGCCAGCAGCCAAGAAGGCATAAGAGGCACTGAAGCTTTCTTT	CASSQEGIRGTEAFF
NA	TRBV4-2	once	TRBJ2-3	TGTGCCAGCAGCCAAGAGAGGGCTAGCGGCACAGATACGCAGTATTTT	CASSQERASGTDTQYF
NA	TRBV5-8	few	TRBJ1-5	TGTGCCAGCAGCACATACCCTCAGGGTACAAATCAGCCCCAGCATTTT	CASSTYPQGTNQPQHF